The next 15 T cell receptor beta chains were all read from a single sample in a study of regulatory T cells in long-lasting Graves disease. Through Arm-PCR of CDR3 regions and iRepertoire HTBI primers, TCR beta libraries were built. TCRdb itself ran the multiplex PCR reads through MiXCR, one entry per CDR3 protein. The sample includes about 200,000 distinct CDR3 sequences, around 16% seen only once; the top ten take roughly 23%. Time point indicated: newly diagnosed GD, antithyroid drugs for less than 3 months. The TCR library was made from RNA extracted from PBMCs. The source was peripheral blood mononuclear cells (PBMCs), collected at new diagnosis, from a patient treated with antithyroid drugs. Receptors were obtained from a female donor with Graves disease.

The chain recombines TRBV5-1 with TRBJ2-5, with 8 bases identical to TRBD2. V was clipped by 3 bases and J by 2 bases; unmatched bases: 9. Looked up from germline, CDR1 is SGHRS and CDR2 is YFSETQ. This CDR3 contains 16 residues. CDR3 sequence (DNA): TGCGCCAGCAGCTCGGGACTAGTTGGCCGACAAGAGACCCAGTACTTC. The encoded protein is CASSSGLVGRQETQYF.

This clonotype has a count of ten or more. The V call is TRBV2, the J call TRBJ1-2; 7 nucleotides match TRBD1. J lost 8 bases, V lost 7 bases, and 10 bases had no gene match. CDR1 and CDR2 from the germline V gene are SNHLY and FYNNEI. The CDR3 sequence is 13 residues long. This CDR3 is CASNPTGVGGYTF. The CDR3 nucleotides read TGTGCCAGCAACCCAACAGGGGTAGGGGGCTACACCTTC.

This clonotype appeared many times. The chain couples TRBV11-3 to TRBJ2-1; D unclear. CDR1 is SGHNT and CDR2 is YENEEA in the germline V gene. Trimming stripped 2 bases from V and 4 bases from J, with 9 bases between. There are 14 residues in the CDR3. CDR3 amino acids: CASSLYHSYNEQFF. In DNA, the CDR3 is TGTGCCAGCAGCTTATATCACTCTTACAATGAGCAGTTCTTC. Complete variable domain (other parts from reference TRBV11-3 and TRBJ2-1): EAGVVQSPRYKIIEKKQPVAFWCNPISGHNTLYWYLQNLGQGPELLIRYENEEAVDDSQLPKDRFSAERLKGVDSTLKIQPAELGDSAVYLCASSLYHSYNEQFFGPGTRLTVL.

This clonotype was seen ten or more times. The CDR3 nucleotides read TGTGCCAGCGCGTACCGGGACAGACCCCCTAACGGCTACACCTTC. The encoded protein is CASAYRDRPPNGYTF. The V call is TRBV18, the J call TRBJ1-2, with 7 bases lining up with TRBD1. The CDR3 has 15 residues. From germline, CDR1 is KGHSH and CDR2 LQKENI. The trim removed 8 bases at V and 8 bases at J, leaving 17 bases unmatched.

Ten or more counts support this clonotype. The chain recombines TRBV18 with TRBJ1-1; D gene ambiguous. Germline CDR1 and CDR2: KGHSH and LQKENI. The ends were cut back, 3 bases at V and 4 bases at J, with 15 bases in the middle. This CDR3 region has 15 residues. This chain's CDR3 is CASSPSIAEGTEAFF. The CDR3 DNA sequence: TGTGCCAGCTCACCCTCGATTGCAGAGGGCACTGAAGCTTTCTTT.

This clonotype was detected many times. V usage is TRBV11-2 and J usage is TRBJ2-2; D uncertain. The length of the CDR3 is 14 residues. Germline-derived CDR1 and CDR2 are SGHAT and FQNNGV. V was clipped by 6 bases and J by 0 bases, with 8 bases between them. The CDR3 region is CASRSLANTGELFF. The CDR3, as DNA: TGTGCCAGCAGGTCACTCGCGAACACCGGGGAGCTGTTTTTT.

This clonotype was counted at least ten times. The V gene is TRBV19, the J gene TRBJ2-1; unclear D gene. Trimming removed 5 bases from V and 7 bases from J, with 18 bases in between. Per the germline V gene, CDR1 is LNHDA and CDR2 is SQIVND (reference sequence). The CDR3 is 15 residues long. This CDR3 is CASSLYLRAQNEQFF. Here the CDR3 DNA reads TGTGCCAGTAGTCTGTACTTACGGGCTCAAAATGAGCAGTTCTTC.

The V gene is TRBV18, the J gene TRBJ2-2, with 8 bases fitting TRBD1. The length of the CDR3 is 15 residues. Germline trimming cut 3 bases from V and 6 bases from J; bases unmatched to any gene: 6. Germline CDR1 is KGHSH and CDR2 is LQKENI. The CDR3 DNA sequence: TGTGCCAGCTCACCGGCGGACAGGGCCTCCGGGGAGCTGTTTTTT. This encodes CASSPADRASGELFF. The full variable domain, with the rest looked up from reference TRBV18 and TRBJ2-2, is NAGVMQNPRHLVRRRGQEARLRCSPMKGHSHVYWYRQLPEEGLKFMVYLQKENIIDESGMPKERFSAEFPKEGPSILRIQQVVRGDSAAYFCASSPADRASGELFFGEGSRLTVL.

This clonotype appeared many times. An end of the junction does not agree with germline; a read error may underlie this. This rearrangement joins TRBV18 to TRBJ1-6, with 7 bases that match TRBD1. The germline CDR1 and CDR2 sequences are KGHSH and LQKENI. The CDR3 is 14 residues long. CDR3 sequence: CSSSQGVLNSPLHF. The CDR3 region has the DNA TGTTCCAGCTCTCAGGGGGTCCTTAATTCACCCCTCCACTTT. The complete variable domain, with remaining parts taken from reference TRBV18 and TRBJ1-6, reads NAGVMQNPRHLVRRRGQEARLRCSPMKGHSHVYWYRQLPEEGLKFMVYLQKENIIDESGMPKERFSAEFPKEGPSILRIQQVVRGDSAAYFCSSSQGVLNSPLHFGNGTRLTVT.

The chain combines TRBV30 with TRBJ1-3; no clear D. The CDR3 length is 13 residues. V lost 1 base to trimming and J lost 4 bases, with 8 bases between them. Germline V gene data show CDR1 as GTSNPN and CDR2 as SVGIG (reference sequence). The CDR3, as DNA: TGTGCCTGGAGTGGAAGTCTCGGAAACACCATATATTTT. Translating gives CAWSGSLGNTIYF.

This clonotype was seen ten or more times. The V and J genes are TRBV7-9 and TRBJ1-6, with TRBD1 as a possible D gene (5 bases). Germline V gene data show CDR1 as SEHNR and CDR2 as FQNEAQ (reference sequence). With 2 bases removed from V and 5 bases from J, the gap between germline ends came to 10 bases. This CDR3 has 15 residues. CDR3 region: CASSLSGFNNSPLHF. The DNA of the CDR3 is TGTGCCAGCAGCTTATCAGGGTTCAATAATTCACCCCTCCACTTT.

In its sample, this clonotype was seen many times. This chain links TRBV5-4 with TRBJ2-7; TRBD2 agrees at 13 bases. The CDR3 spans 15 residues. V lost 4 bases and J lost 6; bases outside the gene matches: 7. Germline-derived CDR1 and CDR2 are SGHNT and YYREEE (reference sequence). The CDR3 DNA reads as TGTGCCAGCAGCCCGGGGACTAGCGGGGTCCGCGAGCAGTACTTC. Translated, it gives CASSPGTSGVREQYF.

This clonotype appeared many times. The genes are TRBV10-2 and TRBJ2-7; 7 nucleotides agree with TRBD1. The CDR3 extends over 13 amino acids. V was clipped by 6 bases and J by 2 bases; unmatched bases: 4. Germline V lookup: CDR1 WSHSY, CDR2 SAAADI. CDR3 nucleotide sequence: TGCGCCAGCAGAAGACAGGGCACCTACGAGCAGTACTTC. Translating it yields CASRRQGTYEQYF.

This clonotype showed up many times. This chain uses TRBV25-1 with TRBJ2-1; the match to TRBD2 covers 12 bases. This CDR3 spans 15 amino acids. CDR1 MGHDK and CDR2 SYGVNS come from the germline V gene. With 6 bases clipped from V and 7 bases from J, the junction kept 7 bases outside the gene matches. The CDR3: CASRDPSGRVNEQFF. The CDR3 coding sequence is TGTGCCAGCAGGGACCCTAGCGGGAGGGTGAATGAGCAGTTCTTC.

This clonotype was seen ten or more times. The chain has TRBV11-2 and TRBJ1-2; unclear D gene. The germline V gene encodes CDR1 SGHAT and CDR2 FQNNGV. Trimming removed 2 bases from V and 4 bases from J, with 11 bases in between. The CDR3 sequence is 14 residues long. The CDR3 reads CASSLMTGFYGYTF. For the CDR3, the DNA is TGTGCCAGCAGCTTAATGACCGGATTCTATGGCTACACCTTC.